This note documents a single T cell receptor (beta chain) sequence. Antigen: not known. V lost 5 bases and J 3 bases, leaving 20 bases between the germline ends. CDR3 length: 17 residues. Germline lookup yields CDR1 MNHEY and CDR2 SVGEGT. The data were taken from a study of T cells after yellow fever vaccination. General study points: CD4 and CD8 compartments shared a small share of clonotypes. After the booster, 96% of CD4 and 88% of CD8 primary-response clones were re-detected.

From the 5' RACE reads, TCRdb called clonotypes with MiXCR, one entry per CDR3 protein. The sample has some 99,000 distinct CDR3 sequences; less than 6% are singletons. Sequencing used CD8+ T cells sorted from PBMCs, obtained 10 days after the yellow fever booster vaccination. The V gene is TRBV6-2 or TRBV6-3, the J gene TRBJ1-5; D might be TRBD1 (6 bases). The clonotype originates from a man aged 18-30 years who received the YFV17D yellow fever vaccine. CDR3 sequence reads: CASSKTGLTMNNQPQHF. The CDR3 nucleotides are TGTGCCAGCAGTAAAACAGGGTTGACGATGAACAATCAGCCCCAGCATTTT.